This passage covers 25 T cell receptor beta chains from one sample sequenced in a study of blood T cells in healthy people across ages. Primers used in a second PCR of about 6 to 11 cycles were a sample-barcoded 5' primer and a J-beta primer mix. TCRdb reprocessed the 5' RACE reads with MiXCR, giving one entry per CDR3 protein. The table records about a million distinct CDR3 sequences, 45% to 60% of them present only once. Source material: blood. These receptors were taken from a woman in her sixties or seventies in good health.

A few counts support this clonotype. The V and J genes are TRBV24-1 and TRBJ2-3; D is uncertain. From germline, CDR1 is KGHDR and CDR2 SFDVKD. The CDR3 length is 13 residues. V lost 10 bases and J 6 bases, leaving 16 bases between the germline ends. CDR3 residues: CATSKELGDTQYF. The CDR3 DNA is TGTGCCACAAGTAAGGAATTGGGGGATACGCAGTATTTT.

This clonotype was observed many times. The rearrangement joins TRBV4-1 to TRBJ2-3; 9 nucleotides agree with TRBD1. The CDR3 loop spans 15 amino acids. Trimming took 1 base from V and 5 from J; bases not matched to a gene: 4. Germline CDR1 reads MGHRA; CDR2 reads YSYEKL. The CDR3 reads CASSQVKTGGDTQYF. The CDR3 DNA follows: TGCGCCAGCAGCCAAGTCAAGACAGGGGGAGATACGCAGTATTTT.

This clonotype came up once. In DNA, the CDR3 is TGTGCCAGCAGCGACCTAAACGGGGGTGAGCAGTACTTC. It specifies CASSDLNGGEQYF. The chain is built from TRBV9 and TRBJ2-7, with D possibly matching TRBD2 (6 bases). The CDR3 length is 13 residues. Trimming left V 3 bases short and J 7 bases short, with 14 bases between. Germline values: CDR1 SGDLS, CDR2 YYNGEE.

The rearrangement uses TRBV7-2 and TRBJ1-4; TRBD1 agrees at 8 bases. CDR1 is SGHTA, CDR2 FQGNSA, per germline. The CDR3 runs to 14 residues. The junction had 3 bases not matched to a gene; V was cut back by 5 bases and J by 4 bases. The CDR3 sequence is CASSRDRFNEKLFF. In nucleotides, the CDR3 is TGTGCCAGCAGCAGGGACAGGTTTAATGAAAAACTGTTTTTT.

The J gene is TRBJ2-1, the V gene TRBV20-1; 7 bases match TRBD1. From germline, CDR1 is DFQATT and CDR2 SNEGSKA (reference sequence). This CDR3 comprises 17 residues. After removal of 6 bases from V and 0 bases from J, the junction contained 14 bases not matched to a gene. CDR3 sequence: CSAKRTGVLSSYNEQFF. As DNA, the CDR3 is TGCAGTGCAAAACGGACAGGTGTCCTTAGCTCCTACAATGAGCAGTTCTTC.

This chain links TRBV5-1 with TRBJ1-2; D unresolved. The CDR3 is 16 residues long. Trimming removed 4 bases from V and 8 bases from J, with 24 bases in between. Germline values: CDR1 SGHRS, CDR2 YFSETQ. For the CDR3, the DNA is TGCGCCAGCAGCCCTCGGATACTAGACACCTCCGGCGGCTACACCTTC. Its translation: CASSPRILDTSGGYTF.

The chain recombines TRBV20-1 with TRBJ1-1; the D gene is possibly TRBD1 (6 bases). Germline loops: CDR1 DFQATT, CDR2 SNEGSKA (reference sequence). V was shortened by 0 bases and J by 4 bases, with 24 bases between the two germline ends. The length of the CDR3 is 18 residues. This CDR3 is CSARDHGGRVVGGTEAFF. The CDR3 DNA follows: TGCAGTGCTAGAGATCACGGGGGGCGGGTTGTGGGGGGCACTGAAGCTTTCTTT.

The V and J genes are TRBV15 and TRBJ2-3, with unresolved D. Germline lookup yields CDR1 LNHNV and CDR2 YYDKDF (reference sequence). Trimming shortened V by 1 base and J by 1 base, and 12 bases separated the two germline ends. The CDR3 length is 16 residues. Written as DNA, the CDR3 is TGTGCCACCAGCAGAGGGCTAGTTGGGGGCACAGATACGCAGTATTTT. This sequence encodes CATSRGLVGGTDTQYF.

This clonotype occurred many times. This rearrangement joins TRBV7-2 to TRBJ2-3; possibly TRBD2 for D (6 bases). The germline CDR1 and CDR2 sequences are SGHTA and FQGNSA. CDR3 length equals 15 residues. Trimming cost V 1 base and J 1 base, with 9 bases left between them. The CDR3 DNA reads TGTGCCAGCAGCTTAGGTAGCGGACGCACAGATACGCAGTATTTT. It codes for CASSLGSGRTDTQYF.

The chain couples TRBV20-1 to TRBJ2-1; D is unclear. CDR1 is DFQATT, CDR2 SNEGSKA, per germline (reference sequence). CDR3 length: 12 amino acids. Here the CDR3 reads CSHQREIKARFF. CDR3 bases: TGCAGCCACCAGCGAGAAATTAAAGCACGGTTCTTC.

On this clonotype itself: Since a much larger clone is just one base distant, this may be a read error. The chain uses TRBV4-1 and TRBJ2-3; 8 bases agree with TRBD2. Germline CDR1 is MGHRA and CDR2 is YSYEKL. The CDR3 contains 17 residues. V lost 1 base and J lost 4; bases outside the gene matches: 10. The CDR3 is CASSQGGAGGGADTQYF. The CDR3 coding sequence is TGCGCCAGCAGCCAAGGCGGTGCGGGAGGCGGCGCAGATACGCAGTATTTT.

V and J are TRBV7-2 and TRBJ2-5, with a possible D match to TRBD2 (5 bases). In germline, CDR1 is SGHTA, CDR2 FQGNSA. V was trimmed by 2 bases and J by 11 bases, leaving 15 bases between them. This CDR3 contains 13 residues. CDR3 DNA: TGTGCCAGCAGCTTAAGGTCGGGTGGGGAGCAGTACTTC. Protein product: CASSLRSGGEQYF.

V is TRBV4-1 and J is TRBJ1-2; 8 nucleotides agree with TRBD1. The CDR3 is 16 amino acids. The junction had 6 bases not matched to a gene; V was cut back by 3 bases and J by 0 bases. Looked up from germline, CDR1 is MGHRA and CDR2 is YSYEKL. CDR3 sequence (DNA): TGCGCCAGCAGCCACCGAGACAGGGGACCTAACTATGGCTACACCTTC. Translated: CASSHRDRGPNYGYTF.

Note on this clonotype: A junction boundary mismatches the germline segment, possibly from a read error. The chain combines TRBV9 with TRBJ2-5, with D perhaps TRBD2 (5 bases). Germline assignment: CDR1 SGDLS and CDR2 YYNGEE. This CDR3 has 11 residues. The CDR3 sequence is CASSTGETLYF. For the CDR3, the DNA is TGTGCCAGCAGCACCGGGGAGACCCTGTACTTC.

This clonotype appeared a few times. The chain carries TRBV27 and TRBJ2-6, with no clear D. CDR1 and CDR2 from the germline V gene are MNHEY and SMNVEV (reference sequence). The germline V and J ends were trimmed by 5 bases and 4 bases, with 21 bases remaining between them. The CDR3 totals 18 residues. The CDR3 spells CASSRVGTPHGGANVLTF. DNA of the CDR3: TGTGCCAGCAGTCGAGTCGGAACGCCACACGGGGGGGCCAACGTCCTGACTTTC.

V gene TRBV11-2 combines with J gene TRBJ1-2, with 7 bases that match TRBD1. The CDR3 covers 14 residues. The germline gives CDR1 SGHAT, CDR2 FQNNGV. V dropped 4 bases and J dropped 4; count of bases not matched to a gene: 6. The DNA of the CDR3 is TGTGCCAGCAGCTCTAACAGGGGAGTCTATGGCTACACCTTC. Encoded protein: CASSSNRGVYGYTF.

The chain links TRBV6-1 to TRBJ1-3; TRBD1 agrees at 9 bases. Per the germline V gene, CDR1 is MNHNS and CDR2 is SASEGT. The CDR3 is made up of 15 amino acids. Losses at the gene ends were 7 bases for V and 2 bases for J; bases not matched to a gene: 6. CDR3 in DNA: TGTGCCAGCAAAGACAGGGGGACTACTGGAAACACCATATATTTT. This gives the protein CASKDRGTTGNTIYF.

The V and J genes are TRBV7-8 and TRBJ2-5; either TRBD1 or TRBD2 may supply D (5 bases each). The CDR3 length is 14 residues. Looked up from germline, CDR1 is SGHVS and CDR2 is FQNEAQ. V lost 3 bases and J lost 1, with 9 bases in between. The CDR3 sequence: CASSFEGFQETQYF. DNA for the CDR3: TGTGCCAGCAGCTTCGAGGGGTTCCAAGAGACCCAGTACTTC.

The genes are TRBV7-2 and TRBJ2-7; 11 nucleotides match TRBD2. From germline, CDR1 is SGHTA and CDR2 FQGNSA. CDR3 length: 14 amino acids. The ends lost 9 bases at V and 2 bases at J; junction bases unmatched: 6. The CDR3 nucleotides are TGTGCCAGGTTAGCGGGAGGGCCGGCCTACGAGCAGTACTTC. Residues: CARLAGGPAYEQYF. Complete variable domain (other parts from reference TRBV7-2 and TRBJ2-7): GAGVSQSPSNKVTEKGKDVELRCDPISGHTALYWYRQSLGQGLEFLIYFQGNSAPDKSGLPSDRFSAERTGGSVSTLTIQRTQQEDSAVYLCARLAGGPAYEQYFGPGTRLTVT.

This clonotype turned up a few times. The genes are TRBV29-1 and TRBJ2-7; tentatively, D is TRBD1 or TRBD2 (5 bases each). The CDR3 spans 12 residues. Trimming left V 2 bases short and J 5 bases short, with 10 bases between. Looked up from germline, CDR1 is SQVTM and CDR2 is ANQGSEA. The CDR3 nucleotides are TGCAGCGTTGAACAGGGACGCGACGAGCAGTACTTC. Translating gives CSVEQGRDEQYF.

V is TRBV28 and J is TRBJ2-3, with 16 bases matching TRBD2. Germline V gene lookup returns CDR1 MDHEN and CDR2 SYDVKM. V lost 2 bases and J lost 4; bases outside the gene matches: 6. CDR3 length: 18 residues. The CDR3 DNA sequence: TGTGCCAGCAGTTTAATGGGACTAGCGGGAGGGAGACCAGATACGCAGTATTTT. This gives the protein CASSLMGLAGGRPDTQYF.

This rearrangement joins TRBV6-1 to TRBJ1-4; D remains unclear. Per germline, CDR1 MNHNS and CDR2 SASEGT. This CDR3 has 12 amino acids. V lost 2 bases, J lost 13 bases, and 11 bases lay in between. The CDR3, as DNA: TGTGCCAGCAGTGAAACGCTCCGGGGACTGTTTTTT. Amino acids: CASSETLRGLFF.

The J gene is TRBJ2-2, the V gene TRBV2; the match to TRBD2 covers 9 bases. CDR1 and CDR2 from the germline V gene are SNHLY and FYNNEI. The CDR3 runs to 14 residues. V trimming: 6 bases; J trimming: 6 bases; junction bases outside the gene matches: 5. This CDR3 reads CASSLLAGSGELFF. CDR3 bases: TGTGCCAGCAGCCTACTAGCGGGTTCCGGGGAGCTGTTTTTT.

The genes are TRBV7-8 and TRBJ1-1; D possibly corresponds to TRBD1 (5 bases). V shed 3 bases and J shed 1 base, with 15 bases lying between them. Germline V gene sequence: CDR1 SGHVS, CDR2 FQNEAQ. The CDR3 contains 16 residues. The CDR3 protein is CASSLPLGGSNTEAFF. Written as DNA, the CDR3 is TGTGCCAGCAGCTTGCCCCTGGGGGGTTCGAACACTGAAGCTTTCTTT.

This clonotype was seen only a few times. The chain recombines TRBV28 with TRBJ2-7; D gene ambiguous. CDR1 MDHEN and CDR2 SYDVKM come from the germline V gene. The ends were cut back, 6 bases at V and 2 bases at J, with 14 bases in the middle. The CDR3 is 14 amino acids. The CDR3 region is CASSPRRAAYEQYF. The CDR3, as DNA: TGTGCCAGCAGCCCCCGCCGGGCCGCCTACGAGCAGTACTTC.